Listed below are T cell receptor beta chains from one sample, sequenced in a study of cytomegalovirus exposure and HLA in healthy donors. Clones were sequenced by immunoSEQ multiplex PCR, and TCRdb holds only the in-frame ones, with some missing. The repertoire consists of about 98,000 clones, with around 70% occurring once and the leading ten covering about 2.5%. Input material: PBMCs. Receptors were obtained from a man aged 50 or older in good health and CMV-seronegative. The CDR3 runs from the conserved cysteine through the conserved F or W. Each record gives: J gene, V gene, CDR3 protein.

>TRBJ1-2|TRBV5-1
CASSLPQGPNYGYTF
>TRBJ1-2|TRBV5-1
CASSLVGRDGYTF
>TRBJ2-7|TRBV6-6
CASSSRGYEQYF
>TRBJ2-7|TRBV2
CASSVRGYEQYF
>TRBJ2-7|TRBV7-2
CASSLNPGFGEQYF
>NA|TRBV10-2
CASSEAPEYEQYF
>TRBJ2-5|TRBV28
CASSMALNRGGETQYF
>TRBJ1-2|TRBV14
CASSQGGIMPSWGYTF
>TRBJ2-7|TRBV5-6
CASSDRDTTYEQYF
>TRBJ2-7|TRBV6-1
CASSLGSTSYEQYF
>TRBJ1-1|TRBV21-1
CASSKARGRGDTEAFF
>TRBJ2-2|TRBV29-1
CSVELAAGELFF
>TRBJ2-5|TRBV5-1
CASRTGDGGLTQYF
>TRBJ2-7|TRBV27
CASSSSFNEQYF
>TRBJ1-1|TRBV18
CASSQGQGMNTEAFF
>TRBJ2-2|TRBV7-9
CASSKTSGETLTGELFF
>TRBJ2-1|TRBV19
CASSMETWDEQFF
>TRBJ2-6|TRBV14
CASSHSKLRGMGANVLTF
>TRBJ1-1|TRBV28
CASSLQGTEAFF
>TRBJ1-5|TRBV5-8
CASSYPTGGGHQPQHF
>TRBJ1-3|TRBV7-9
CSSSSTGGSGNTIYF
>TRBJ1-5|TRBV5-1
CASSLETGAQPQHF
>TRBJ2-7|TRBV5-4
CASSLSLAQGGEQYF
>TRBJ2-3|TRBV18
CASSPPGRSTDTQYF
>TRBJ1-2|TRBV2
CASARVGYGYTF
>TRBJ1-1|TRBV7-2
CASRISGAYTEAFF
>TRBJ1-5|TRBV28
CASSFRDRGNQPQHF
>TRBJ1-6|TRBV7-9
CASSRGDRSGSPLHF
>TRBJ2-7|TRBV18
CASSTSSGYEQYF
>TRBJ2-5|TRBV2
CASKVEGGLGLSTQYF
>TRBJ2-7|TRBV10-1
CASSESERDRPYEQYF
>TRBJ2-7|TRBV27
CASSRTGFSYEQYF
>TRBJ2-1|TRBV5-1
CASSSRTAQHSYNEQFF
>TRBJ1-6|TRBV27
CASRKRGQSNSPLHF
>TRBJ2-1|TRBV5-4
CASSSDAGRQFF
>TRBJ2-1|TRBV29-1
CSFSYLSDSSYNEQFF
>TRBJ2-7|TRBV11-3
CASAQGPAYEQYF
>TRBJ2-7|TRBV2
CASSKPGQGWWGEQYF
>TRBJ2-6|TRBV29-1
CSVEEVDSSGANVLTF
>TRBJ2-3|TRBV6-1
CASSELQGGTDTQYF
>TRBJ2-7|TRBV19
CASSMGGGQTYEQYF
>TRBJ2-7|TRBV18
CASSPRQGYEQYF
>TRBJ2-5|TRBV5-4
CASSLGLAPAETQYF
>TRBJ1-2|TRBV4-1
CASSQQQGANYGYTF
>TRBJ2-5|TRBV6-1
CAARPWRLETQYF
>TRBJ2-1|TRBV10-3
CAIGTSGGNNEQFF
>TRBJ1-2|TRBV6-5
CASSPGQGDYTF
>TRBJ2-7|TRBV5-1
CASSYGQEREQYF
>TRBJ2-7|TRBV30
CAWRTERTGYEQYF
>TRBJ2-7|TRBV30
CAWSPHLSRVIGEQYF
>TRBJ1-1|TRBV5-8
CASSFNSGRGRAEAFF
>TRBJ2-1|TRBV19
CASSIRGASGGKYNEQFF
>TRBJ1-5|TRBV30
CAWREGNQPQHF
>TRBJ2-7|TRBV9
CASSVSQKAGGEQYF
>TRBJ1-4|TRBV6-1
CASSDGTGAEKLFF